Shown below are 21 T cell receptor beta chains from a single sample sequenced in a study of T cells in Graves' hyperthyroidism and ophthalmopathy. RNA transcripts served as the template for amplifying TCR beta CDR3 regions. First-round RT-PCR with HTBI primers amplified the TCR CDR3 region. Via MiXCR, TCRdb re-called the multiplex PCR reads, giving one row per CDR3 protein. The table records nearly 600,000 distinct CDR3 sequences, roughly 13% of them present only once. The specimen was blood. The receptors shown here come from a woman aged 30 to 39 with Graves' hyperthyroidism that later progressed to Graves' ophthalmopathy.

Concerning this clonotype: A read error may produce the germline difference seen at one junction end. This chain connects TRBV11-2 to TRBJ2-7; 11 bases match TRBD2. The CDR3 is 15 amino acids. CDR1 is SGHAT and CDR2 is FQNNGV in the germline V gene. The CDR3 DNA sequence: TGTGCCAGCAGCATGTCCGGGACTAGCGGTTTCGAGCAGTGCTTC. Translation: CASSMSGTSGFEQCF.

The chain has TRBV25-1 and TRBJ2-3; 10 bases are shared with TRBD2. Germline trimming cut 3 bases from V and 3 bases from J; bases unmatched to any gene: 6. Germline CDR1 and CDR2: MGHDK and SYGVNS. This CDR3 is 16 amino acids long. Written as DNA, the CDR3 is TGTGCCAGCAGTGACCCCGGGACTAGCGTGACAGATACGCAGTATTTT. Its translation is CASSDPGTSVTDTQYF.

This clonotype was detected ten times or more. This chain links TRBV2 with TRBJ2-7, with unresolved D. The CDR3 sequence is 16 residues long. The germline CDR1 and CDR2 sequences are SNHLY and FYNNEI. The V end lost 6 bases, the J end lost 4 bases, and 22 bases lay between the germline ends. The CDR3 spells CASSPPVQSSPYEQYF. CDR3 nucleotide sequence: TGTGCCAGCAGCCCCCCTGTTCAAAGCTCTCCTTACGAGCAGTACTTC.

This clonotype showed up many times. The V gene is TRBV27, the J gene TRBJ2-1; 8 positions match TRBD2. Germline CDR1 reads MNHEY; CDR2 reads SMNVEV (reference sequence). The V gene end was trimmed by 8 bases and the J gene end by 2 bases; junction bases not matched to a gene: 8. This CDR3 contains 15 residues. As DNA, the CDR3 is TGTGCCAGCCGTCTCCGGGAGGGCCCCTACAATGAGCAGTTCTTC. Amino acids: CASRLREGPYNEQFF.

This clonotype appeared many times. The V call is TRBV18, the J call TRBJ1-1, with D hard to call. V lost 0 bases and J 8 bases, leaving 10 bases between the germline ends. Germline assignment: CDR1 KGHSH and CDR2 LQKENI. This CDR3 has 13 residues. CDR3 coding DNA: TGTGCCAGCTCACCACCGAGTAGAGACGAAGCTTTCTTT. Its translation: CASSPPSRDEAFF.

The chain recombines TRBV20-1 with TRBJ1-6, with D unclear. The CDR3 extends over 15 amino acids. Germline V lookup: CDR1 DFQATT, CDR2 SNEGSKA (reference sequence). V gave up 3 bases and J gave up 1 base, with 10 bases separating them. CDR3 sequence: CSASGPESYNSPLHF. As DNA, the CDR3 is TGCAGTGCTAGTGGGCCTGAGTCCTATAATTCACCCCTCCACTTT.

This clonotype was picked up a small number of times. The V gene is TRBV20-1, the J gene TRBJ2-1; tentative D call: TRBD2 (6 bases). The CDR3 totals 14 residues. The germline V and J ends were trimmed by 5 bases and 2 bases, with 13 bases remaining between them. Germline V lookup: CDR1 DFQATT, CDR2 SNEGSKA (reference sequence). The CDR3 region is CSAEDRLAYNEQFF. The CDR3 DNA reads as TGCAGTGCTGAAGACAGACTAGCCTACAATGAGCAGTTCTTC.

The chain has TRBV25-1 and TRBJ1-6; TRBD1 is a possible D gene (5 bases). Germline V gives CDR1 MGHDK, CDR2 SYGVNS. This CDR3 comprises 16 residues. Trimming took off 3 bases at V and 0 bases at J, with 9 bases between the two ends. This chain's CDR3 is CASSEGGSSYNSPLHF. The CDR3 nucleotides are TGTGCCAGCAGTGAGGGGGGGAGCTCCTATAATTCACCCCTCCACTTT.

This clonotype was observed at least ten times. This rearrangement joins TRBV28 to TRBJ1-1; a weak D match, TRBD1 (5 bases). Per germline, CDR1 MDHEN and CDR2 SYDVKM. Trimming removed 2 bases from V and 8 bases from J, with 12 bases in between. CDR3 size: 13 residues. The CDR3 loop reads CASSLGSGREAFF. CDR3 nucleotides: TGTGCCAGCAGTTTAGGCTCAGGGAGGGAAGCTTTCTTT.

Ten or more counts support this clonotype. This rearrangement joins TRBV6-1 to TRBJ2-7; D ambiguous. Germline V CDR1 and CDR2: MNHNS, SASEGT. The CDR3 totals 15 residues. V was cut by 0 bases and J by 1 base, with 10 bases left in between. The CDR3 coding sequence is TGTGCCAGCAGTGAAGCCTTAGGTGTTTCCTACGAGCAGTACTTC. Translating gives CASSEALGVSYEQYF.

The table lists this clonotype with many counts. The rearrangement links TRBV30 to TRBJ2-7; 7 positions match TRBD1. CDR3 length equals 12 residues. V shed 7 bases, J shed 0 bases, and the junction held 3 bases outside the gene matches. In germline, CDR1 is GTSNPN, CDR2 SVGIG (reference sequence). The CDR3 sequence: CALDRRSYEQYF. The CDR3 coding sequence is TGTGCCTTGGACAGGCGCTCCTACGAGCAGTACTTC. Full variable domain (outside the CDR3, taken from reference TRBV30 and TRBJ2-7): SQTIHQWPATLVQPVGSPLSLECTVEGTSNPNLYWYRQAAGRGLQLLFYSVGIGQISSEVPQNLSASRPQDRQFILSSKKLLLSDSGFYLCALDRRSYEQYFGPGTRLTVT.

On this clonotype: The junction and the germline gene differ at one end; a read error may be behind it. The chain links TRBV3-1 to TRBJ2-2; 10 positions agree with TRBD2. The CDR3 is 17 residues long. Germline CDR1 is LGHDT and CDR2 is YNNKEL (reference sequence). This CDR3 reads CASSHLSGRASGGEPFF. For the CDR3, the DNA is TGTGCCAGCAGCCATCTAAGCGGGAGGGCTTCAGGCGGGGAGCCGTTTTTT.

This clonotype was observed many times. The rearrangement links TRBV28 to TRBJ2-7; 7 nucleotides agree with TRBD2. The CDR3 is 19 amino acids. Germline trimming cut 7 bases from V and 5 bases from J; bases unmatched to any gene: 26. Germline V CDR1 and CDR2: MDHEN, SYDVKM. CDR3 nucleotide sequence: TGTGCCAGCACCCCCATAACGGGACTTGGAGCGGGAAGCCCCCACGAGCAGTACTTC. This codes for CASTPITGLGAGSPHEQYF.

This clonotype was observed many times. This chain links TRBV28 with TRBJ1-5; tentative D call: TRBD1 (6 bases). CDR3 length equals 15 residues. Trimming left V 2 bases short and J 6 bases short, with 14 bases between. Germline CDR1 reads MDHEN; CDR2 reads SYDVKM. The CDR3 protein is CASSLGGSGVQPQHF. The DNA for the CDR3 is TGTGCCAGCAGTTTAGGGGGCTCGGGCGTTCAGCCCCAGCATTTT.

This clonotype was seen ten or more times. This CDR3 is CASSKAGRETQYF. The CDR3 coding sequence is TGTGCCAGCAGCAAGGCCGGAAGGGAGACCCAGTACTTC. The J gene is TRBJ2-5, the V gene TRBV5-6; unclear D gene. Trimming removed 4 bases from V and 5 bases from J, with 12 bases in between. CDR1 and CDR2 from the germline V gene are SGHDT and YYEEEE. The CDR3 sequence is 13 residues long.

This clonotype has ten or more counts. The chain combines TRBV20-1 with TRBJ2-3; tentatively, D is TRBD1 or TRBD2 (5 bases each). Germline V CDR1 and CDR2: DFQATT, SNEGSKA (reference sequence). Trimming shortened V by 1 base and J by 3 bases, and 11 bases separated the two germline ends. The CDR3 runs to 14 residues. In DNA form, the CDR3 reads TGCAGTGCTAGAGTGGGACGATTAACAGATACGCAGTATTTT. Translated, it gives CSARVGRLTDTQYF.

This clonotype was counted many times. This chain uses TRBV11-3 with TRBJ2-3; D uncertain. Germline CDR1 is SGHNT and CDR2 is YENEEA. V lost 3 bases to trimming and J lost 4 bases, with 5 bases between them. This CDR3 has 12 amino acids. CDR3 coding DNA: TGTGCCAGCAGCTTTCGCCCAGATACGCAGTATTTT. Amino acid sequence: CASSFRPDTQYF.

A remark on this clonotype: Just one base apart from a much larger clone, this may be a read error. V and J are TRBV27 and TRBJ2-7, with 7 bases lining up with TRBD1. The CDR3 is made up of 15 amino acids. Germline assignment: CDR1 MNHEY and CDR2 SMNVEV (reference sequence). DNA for the CDR3: TGTACCAGCAGTTCCGGGACAGCAAGCCCCTACGAGCAGTACTTC. Encoded protein: CTSSSGTASPYEQYF.

This clonotype was counted between two and nine times. This rearrangement joins TRBV7-2 to TRBJ1-4; TRBD1 is a possible D gene (5 bases). V was trimmed by 5 bases and J by 6 bases, leaving 19 bases between them. Looked up from germline, CDR1 is SGHTA and CDR2 is FQGNSA. CDR3 length: 16 amino acids. CDR3: CASSDEGRDDYEKLFF. The CDR3 DNA is TGTGCCAGCAGCGACGAGGGGCGGGACGACTATGAAAAACTGTTTTTT.

There are many counts of this clonotype. J is TRBJ2-1 and V is TRBV12-3 or TRBV12-4; 12 positions agree with TRBD2. The length of the CDR3 is 14 residues. With V trimmed by 5 bases and J by 12 bases, 8 bases remained unmatched. DNA for the CDR3: TGTGCCAGCAGTCGACTAGCGGGAGATCACGGGCAGTTCTTC. Translation: CASSRLAGDHGQFF.

DNA for the CDR3: TGTGCCAGTAGTCCAAAGGGGGCGAATGAGCAGTTCTTC. It translates to CASSPKGANEQFF. The chain is built from TRBV19 and TRBJ2-1, with 7 bases aligning to TRBD1. The CDR3 runs 13 residues. The trim removed 5 bases at V and 7 bases at J, leaving 5 bases unmatched. Germline CDR1 LNHDA, CDR2 SQIVND (reference sequence).